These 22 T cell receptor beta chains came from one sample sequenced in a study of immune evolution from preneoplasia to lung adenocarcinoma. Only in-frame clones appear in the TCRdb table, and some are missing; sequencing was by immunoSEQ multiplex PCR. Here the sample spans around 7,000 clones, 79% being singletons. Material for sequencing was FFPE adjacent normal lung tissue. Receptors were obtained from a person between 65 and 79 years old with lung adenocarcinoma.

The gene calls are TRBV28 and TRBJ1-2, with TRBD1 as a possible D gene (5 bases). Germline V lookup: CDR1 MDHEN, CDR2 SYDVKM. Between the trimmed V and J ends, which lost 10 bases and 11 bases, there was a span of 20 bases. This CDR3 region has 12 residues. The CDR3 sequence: CAIGTGWDPYTF. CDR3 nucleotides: TGTGCCATCGGGACGGGGTGGGACCCGTACACCTTC.

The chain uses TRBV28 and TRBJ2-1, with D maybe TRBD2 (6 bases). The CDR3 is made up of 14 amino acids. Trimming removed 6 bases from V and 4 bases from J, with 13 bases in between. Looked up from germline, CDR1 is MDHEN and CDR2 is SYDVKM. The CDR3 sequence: CASSTSTTYNEQFF. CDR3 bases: TGTGCCAGCAGCACTAGCACCACTTACAATGAGCAGTTCTTC.

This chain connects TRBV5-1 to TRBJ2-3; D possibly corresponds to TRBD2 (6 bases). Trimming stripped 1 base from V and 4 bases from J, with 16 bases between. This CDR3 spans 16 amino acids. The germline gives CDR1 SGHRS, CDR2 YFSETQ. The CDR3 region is CASSLTGSSGADTQYF. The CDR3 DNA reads TGCGCCAGCAGCTTGACGGGGTCGTCGGGGGCAGATACGCAGTATTTT.

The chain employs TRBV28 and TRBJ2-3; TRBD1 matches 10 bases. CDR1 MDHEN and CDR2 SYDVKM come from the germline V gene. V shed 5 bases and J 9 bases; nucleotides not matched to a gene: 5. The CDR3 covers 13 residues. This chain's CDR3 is CASSTGQGSTQYF. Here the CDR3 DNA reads TGTGCCAGCAGTACGGGACAGGGGTCCACGCAGTATTTT. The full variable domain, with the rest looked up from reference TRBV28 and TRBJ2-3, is DVKVTQSSRYLVKRTGEKVFLECVQDMDHENMFWYRQDPGLGLRLIYFSYDVKMKEKGDIPEGYSVSREKKERFSLILESASTNQTSMYLCASSTGQGSTQYFGPGTRLTVL.

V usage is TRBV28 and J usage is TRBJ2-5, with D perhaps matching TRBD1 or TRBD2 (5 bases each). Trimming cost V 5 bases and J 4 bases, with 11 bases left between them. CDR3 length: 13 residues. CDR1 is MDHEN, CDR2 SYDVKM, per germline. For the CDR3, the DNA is TGTGCCAGCAGTCGCCCGGGGACAGAGACCCAGTACTTC. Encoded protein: CASSRPGTETQYF.

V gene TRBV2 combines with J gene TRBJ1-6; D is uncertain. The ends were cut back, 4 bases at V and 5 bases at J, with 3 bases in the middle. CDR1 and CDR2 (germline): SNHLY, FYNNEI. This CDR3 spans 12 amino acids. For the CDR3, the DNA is TGTGCCAGCAGTGCAGATAATTCACCCCTCCACTTT. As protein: CASSADNSPLHF. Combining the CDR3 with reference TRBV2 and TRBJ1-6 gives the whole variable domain EPEVTQTPSHQVTQMGQEVILRCVPISNHLYFYWYRQILGQKVEFLVSFYNNEISEKSEIFDDQFSVERPDGSNFTLKIRSTKLEDSAMYFCASSADNSPLHFGNGTRLTVT.

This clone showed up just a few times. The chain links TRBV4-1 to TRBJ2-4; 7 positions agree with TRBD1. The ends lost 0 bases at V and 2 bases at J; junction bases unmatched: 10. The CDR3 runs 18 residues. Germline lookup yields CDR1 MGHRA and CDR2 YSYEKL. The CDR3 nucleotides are TGCGCCAGCAGCCAAGATCGTGACAGGGAAAGGACCAAAAACATTCAGTACTTC. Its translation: CASSQDRDRERTKNIQYF.

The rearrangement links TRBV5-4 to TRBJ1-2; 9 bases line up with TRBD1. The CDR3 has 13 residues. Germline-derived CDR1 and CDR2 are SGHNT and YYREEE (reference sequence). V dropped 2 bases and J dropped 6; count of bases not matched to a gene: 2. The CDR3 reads CASSLTGGHGYTF. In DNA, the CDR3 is TGTGCCAGCAGCTTAACAGGGGGCCATGGCTACACCTTC.

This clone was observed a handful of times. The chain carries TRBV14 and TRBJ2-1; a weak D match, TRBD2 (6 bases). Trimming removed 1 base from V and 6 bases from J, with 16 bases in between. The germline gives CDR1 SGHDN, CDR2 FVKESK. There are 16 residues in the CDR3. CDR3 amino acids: CASSQGRDSIANEQFF. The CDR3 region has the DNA TGTGCCAGCAGCCAAGGCAGGGACTCGATTGCCAATGAGCAGTTCTTC.

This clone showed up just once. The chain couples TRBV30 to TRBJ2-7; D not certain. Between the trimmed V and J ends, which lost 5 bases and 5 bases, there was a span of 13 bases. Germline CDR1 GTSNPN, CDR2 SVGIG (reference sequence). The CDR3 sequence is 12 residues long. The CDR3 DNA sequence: TGTGCCTGGTCAGAACTGTCCCACGAGCAGTACTTC. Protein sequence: CAWSELSHEQYF. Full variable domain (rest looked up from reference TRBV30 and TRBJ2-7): SQTIHQWPATLVQPVGSPLSLECTVEGTSNPNLYWYRQAAGRGLQLLFYSVGIGQISSEVPQNLSASRPQDRQFILSSKKLLLSDSGFYLCAWSELSHEQYFGPGTRLTVT.

As DNA, the CDR3 is TGTGCCAGCAGCTTATTGCAGGGGATGGATGGCTACACCTTC. Its translation: CASSLLQGMDGYTF. The chain is built from TRBV7-9 and TRBJ1-2; possible D gene TRBD1, 6 bases. The CDR3 sequence is 14 residues long. Looked up from germline, CDR1 is SEHNR and CDR2 is FQNEAQ (reference sequence). The germline V and J ends were trimmed by 2 bases and 6 bases, with 13 bases remaining between them.

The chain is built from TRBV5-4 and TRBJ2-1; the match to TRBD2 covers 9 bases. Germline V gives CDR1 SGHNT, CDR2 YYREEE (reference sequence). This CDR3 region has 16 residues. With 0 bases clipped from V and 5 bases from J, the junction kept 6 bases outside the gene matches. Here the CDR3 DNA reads TGTGCCAGCAGCTTGGCGGCTAGCGGGGCTCACAATGAGCAGTTCTTC. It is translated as CASSLAASGAHNEQFF.

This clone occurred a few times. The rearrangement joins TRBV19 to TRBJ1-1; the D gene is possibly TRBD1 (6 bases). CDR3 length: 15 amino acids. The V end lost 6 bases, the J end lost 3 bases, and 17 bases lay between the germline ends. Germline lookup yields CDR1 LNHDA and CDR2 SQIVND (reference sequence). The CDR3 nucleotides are TGTGCCAGTAGAGGAGGGGGGACCTTGGACACTGAAGCTTTCTTT. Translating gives CASRGGGTLDTEAFF.

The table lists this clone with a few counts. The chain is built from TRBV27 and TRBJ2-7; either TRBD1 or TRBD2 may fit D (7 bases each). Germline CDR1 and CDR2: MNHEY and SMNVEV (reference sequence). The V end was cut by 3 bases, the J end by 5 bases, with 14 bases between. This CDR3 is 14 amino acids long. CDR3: CASSLWEGADEQYF. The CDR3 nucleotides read TGTGCCAGCAGTTTGTGGGAGGGGGCGGACGAGCAGTACTTC.

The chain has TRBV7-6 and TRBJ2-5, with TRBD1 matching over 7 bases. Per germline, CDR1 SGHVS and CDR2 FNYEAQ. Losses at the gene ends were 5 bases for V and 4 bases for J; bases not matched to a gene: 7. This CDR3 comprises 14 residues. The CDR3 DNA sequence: TGTGCCAGCAGCGAGACATCAGGGGGAGAGACCCAGTACTTC. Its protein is CASSETSGGETQYF.

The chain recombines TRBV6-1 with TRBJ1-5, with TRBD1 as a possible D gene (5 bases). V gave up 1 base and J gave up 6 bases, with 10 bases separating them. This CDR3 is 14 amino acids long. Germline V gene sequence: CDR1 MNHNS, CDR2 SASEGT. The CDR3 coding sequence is TGTGCCAGCAGTGAAGACACAGGAGGTCAGCCCCAGCATTTT. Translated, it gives CASSEDTGGQPQHF.

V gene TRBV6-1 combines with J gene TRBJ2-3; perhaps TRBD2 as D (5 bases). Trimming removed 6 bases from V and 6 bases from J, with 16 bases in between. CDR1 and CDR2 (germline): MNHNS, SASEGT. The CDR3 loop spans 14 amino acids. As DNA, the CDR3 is TGTGCCAGCAGCCGAAGGCCGGGGTCGGATACGCAGTATTTT. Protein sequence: CASSRRPGSDTQYF.

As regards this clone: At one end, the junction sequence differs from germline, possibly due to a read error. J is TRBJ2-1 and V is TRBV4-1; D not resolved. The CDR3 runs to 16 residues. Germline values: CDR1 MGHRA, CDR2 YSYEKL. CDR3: CASNQDRSGDYNEQFF. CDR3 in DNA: TGCGCCAGCAACCAAGATCGAAGTGGGGACTACAATGAGCAGTTCTTC.

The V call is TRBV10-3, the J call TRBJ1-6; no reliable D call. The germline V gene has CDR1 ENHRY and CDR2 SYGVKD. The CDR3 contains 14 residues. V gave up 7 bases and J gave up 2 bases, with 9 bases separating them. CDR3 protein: CAITSDPYNSPLHF. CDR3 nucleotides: TGTGCCATCACTTCGGATCCCTATAATTCACCCCTCCACTTT.

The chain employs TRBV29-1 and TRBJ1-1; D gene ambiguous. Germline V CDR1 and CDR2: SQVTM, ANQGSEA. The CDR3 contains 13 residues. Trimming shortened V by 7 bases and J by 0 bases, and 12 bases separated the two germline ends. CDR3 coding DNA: TGCAGCGCATCAGGAGCTATGAACACTGAAGCTTTCTTT. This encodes CSASGAMNTEAFF.

CDR3 residues: CASSQDTVDRKNTEAFF. CDR3 DNA: TGCGCCAGCAGCCAAGATACGGTGGACAGGAAGAACACTGAAGCTTTCTTT. The chain joins TRBV4-1 to TRBJ1-1, with TRBD1 matching 7 bases. V lost 0 bases to trimming and J lost 1 base; unmatched junction nucleotides: 8. This CDR3 region has 17 residues. The germline CDR1 and CDR2 sequences are MGHRA and YSYEKL.

Written as DNA, the CDR3 is TGTGCCAGCAGCCCCCGACAGGGGGCTAATGAAAAACTGTTTTTT. As protein: CASSPRQGANEKLFF. The V gene is TRBV7-2, the J gene TRBJ1-4; 9 bases are a match to TRBD1. The V and J ends lost 5 bases and 3 bases, in that order; junction bases with no gene match: 4. Germline V gives CDR1 SGHTA, CDR2 FQGNSA. The CDR3 has 15 amino acids.